Sequencing of this TCR beta chain was carried out in a study of shared clonotypes between healthy human individuals. Germline CDR1 reads MNHEY; CDR2 reads SMNVEV (reference sequence). The CDR3 is made up of 15 amino acids. Trimming removed 2 bases from V and 5 bases from J, with 13 bases in between. Sequencing used immunoSEQ multiplex PCR; TCRdb keeps in-frame clones, though not all of them. The table lists about 600,000 clones, roughly 96% of them singletons, with about 0.11% in the top ten. Terminally differentiated effector memory CD45RA+ cells were left out of the naive CD8 fraction, which was CD45RO-negative and positively selected for CCR7. Healthy HIV-negative adults with no recent acute infections or vaccinations were recruited as donors.

Sequencing was carried out using naive CD8+ T cells sorted from blood. The sequence derives from a woman in her twenties or thirties in good health. The V gene is TRBV27, the J gene TRBJ2-1, with a weak D call TRBD2 (6 bases). The CDR3 reads CASSLRSGQNNEQFF. The CDR3 DNA reads as TGTGCCAGCAGTTTACGTAGCGGTCAGAACAATGAGCAGTTCTTC.